The 16 T cell receptor beta chains below come from one sample, sequenced in a study of blood T cell repertoires in COVID-19. Profiled with immunoSEQ multiplex PCR; TCRdb holds only in-frame clones, not every one. The sample shows roughly 110,000 clones, roughly 84% of them seen only once. Specimen: peripheral blood. The receptors originated from a human donor in a cohort sampled during active COVID-19.

This clone was observed a single time. This sequence joins TRBV6-2 or TRBV6-3 and TRBJ2-1; perhaps TRBD1 as D (6 bases). CDR1 is MNHEY and CDR2 is SVGEGT in the germline V gene. The CDR3 covers 16 residues. V was clipped by 5 bases and J by 5 bases, with 19 bases between them. The CDR3 reads CASSTGRSGAHNEQFF. The CDR3 DNA sequence: TGTGCCAGCAGTACAGGGAGAAGTGGGGCCCACAATGAGCAGTTCTTC.

The chain recombines TRBV19 with TRBJ2-1; the match to TRBD2 covers 14 bases. The junction had 6 bases not matched to a gene; V was cut back by 8 bases and J by 9 bases. The CDR3 runs to 14 residues. From germline, CDR1 is LNHDA and CDR2 SQIVND (reference sequence). The CDR3 sequence is CASRGLAGVLEQFF. In DNA, the CDR3 is TGTGCCAGTCGGGGACTAGCGGGAGTACTTGAGCAGTTCTTC. Using reference TRBV19 and TRBJ2-1 for the parts outside the CDR3, the full variable domain is DGGITQSPKYLFRKEGQNVTLSCEQNLNHDAMYWYRQDPGQGLRLIYYSQIVNDFQKGDIAEGYSVSREKKESFPLTVTSAQKNPTAFYLCASRGLAGVLEQFFGPGTRLTVL.

The V gene is TRBV4-1, the J gene TRBJ2-1; 9 positions match TRBD2. The CDR3 spans 15 residues. In germline, CDR1 is MGHRA, CDR2 YSYEKL. J was trimmed by 16 bases and V by 0 bases; bases with no gene match: 13. The CDR3 DNA is TGCGCCAGCAGCCAAGATGAAGCTAGCGGGGCCCTAAGCTTCTTC. Translating it yields CASSQDEASGALSFF.

The chain uses TRBV9 and TRBJ1-2; 8 bases align to TRBD1. The germline V gene has CDR1 SGDLS and CDR2 YYNGEE. Unmatched junction bases numbered 14, after V lost 7 bases and J lost 9 bases. The CDR3 has 14 amino acids. The CDR3 DNA is TGTGCCAGCCGCGCAGGCGACAGGGGCGGTAGCTACACCTTC. It specifies CASRAGDRGGSYTF.

The chain is built from TRBV28 and TRBJ2-7; D is possibly TRBD1 (7 bases). The CDR3 contains 15 residues. Trimming cost V 5 bases and J 2 bases, with 16 bases left between them. From germline, CDR1 is MDHEN and CDR2 SYDVKM. The CDR3 sequence is CASSPSDRVAYEQYF. The DNA of the CDR3 is TGTGCCAGCAGTCCTAGCGACAGGGTGGCCTACGAGCAGTACTTC.

The rearrangement uses TRBV7-9 and TRBJ2-2, with D possibly matching TRBD1 (6 bases). The CDR3 has 17 amino acids. Germline assignment: CDR1 SEHNR and CDR2 FQNEAQ (reference sequence). Deletions cut 4 bases from V and 3 bases from J, with 18 bases between. CDR3 amino acids: CASSSRSGAVDTGELFF. In DNA, the CDR3 is TGTGCCAGCAGCTCGAGGTCAGGGGCGGTTGACACCGGGGAGCTGTTTTTT.

The rearrangement joins TRBV7-3 to TRBJ2-1, with 7 bases identical to TRBD1. Germline assignment: CDR1 SGHTA and CDR2 FQGTGA. This CDR3 region has 14 residues. The J segment lost 4 bases and the V segment lost 5 bases, leaving 5 bases of the junction unmatched. The CDR3 region is CASSLGTEYNEQFF. The CDR3 region has the DNA TGTGCCAGCAGCCTTGGGACAGAATACAATGAGCAGTTCTTC.

There are a few counts of this clone. The CDR3 sequence: CASSYLGYSNQPQHF. In nucleotides, the CDR3 is TGTGCCAGCAGTTACCTCGGTTATAGCAATCAGCCCCAGCATTTT. V is TRBV6-2 or TRBV6-3 and J is TRBJ1-5; D remains unclear. V dropped 2 bases and J dropped 0 bases, with 8 bases sitting between them. The CDR3 runs to 15 residues. Germline values: CDR1 MNHEY, CDR2 SVGEGT.

As concerns this clone: One end of the junction is discordant with germline, which a read error may explain. The chain joins TRBV4-1 to TRBJ2-1; D possibly corresponds to TRBD2 (6 bases). The CDR3 contains 17 residues. Germline V gene data show CDR1 as MGHRA and CDR2 as YSYEKL. Here the CDR3 DNA reads TGCGCCAGCAGCCGTAAAGAGGGACTTTTCTCCTACAATGGGCAGTTCTTC. Encoded protein: CASSRKEGLFSYNGQFF.

This clone has just a few counts. The chain combines TRBV5-5 with TRBJ2-1; 8 bases line up with TRBD2. With 0 bases clipped from V and 9 bases from J, the junction kept 5 bases outside the gene matches. CDR1 and CDR2 (germline): SGHKS, YYEKEE (reference sequence). The CDR3 has 14 amino acids. This CDR3 is CASSLEWTSTEQFF. CDR3 nucleotides: TGTGCCAGCAGCTTGGAATGGACTAGCACTGAGCAGTTCTTC.

This chain uses TRBV28 with TRBJ2-7; 8 bases agree with TRBD1. V gave up 7 bases and J gave up 2 bases; unmatched junction bases: 7. CDR3 length: 14 residues. CDR1 is MDHEN and CDR2 is SYDVKM in the germline V gene. For the CDR3, the DNA is TGTGCCAGCACCTCCCGGACAGGGACCTACGAGCAGTACTTC. Protein: CASTSRTGTYEQYF.

In its sample, this clone was seen once. This chain's CDR3 is CASMGRGTAGNTIYF. The DNA of the CDR3 is TGTGCCAGCATGGGGAGGGGTACCGCGGGAAACACCATATATTTT. V is TRBV27 and J is TRBJ1-3, with a weak D call TRBD1 (5 bases). This CDR3 is 15 amino acids long. V shed 7 bases and J shed 4 bases, with 17 bases lying between them. CDR1 MNHEY and CDR2 SMNVEV come from the germline V gene (reference sequence).

This chain joins TRBV11-3 and TRBJ1-1; 10 bases agree with TRBD1. Per the germline V gene, CDR1 is SGHNT and CDR2 is YENEEA. This CDR3 spans 16 amino acids. Trimming took 5 bases from V and 1 from J; bases not matched to a gene: 7. As DNA, the CDR3 is TGTGCCAGCAGCCGAGGGACAGGGGCTCCGAACACTGAAGCTTTCTTT. It specifies CASSRGTGAPNTEAFF.

The chain carries TRBV4-3 and TRBJ1-5; D gene unclear. Germline-derived CDR1 and CDR2 are LGHNA and YSLEER. CDR3 length: 15 amino acids. The germline V and J ends were trimmed by 4 bases and 6 bases, with 16 bases remaining between them. The CDR3 sequence: CASSLQWEGSQPQHF. CDR3 nucleotide sequence: TGCGCCAGCAGCCTCCAATGGGAGGGTAGTCAGCCCCAGCATTTT.

This chain connects TRBV18 to TRBJ1-6; 10 nucleotides agree with TRBD1. Germline V gene sequence: CDR1 KGHSH, CDR2 LQKENI. J lost 5 bases, V lost 5 bases, and 3 bases had no gene match. The CDR3 has 15 amino acids. The CDR3 spells CASSAGTGDNSPLHF. The DNA of the CDR3 is TGTGCCAGCTCAGCCGGGACAGGGGATAATTCACCCCTCCACTTT.

The gene calls are TRBV13 and TRBJ1-1; D is unclear. Trimming took off 0 bases at V and 7 bases at J, with 3 bases between the two ends. Germline loops: CDR1 PRHDT, CDR2 FYEKMQ (reference sequence). The CDR3 runs 11 residues. Written as DNA, the CDR3 is TGTGCCAGCAGCTTAGGCGTTGAAGCTTTCTTT. Its translation is CASSLGVEAFF.